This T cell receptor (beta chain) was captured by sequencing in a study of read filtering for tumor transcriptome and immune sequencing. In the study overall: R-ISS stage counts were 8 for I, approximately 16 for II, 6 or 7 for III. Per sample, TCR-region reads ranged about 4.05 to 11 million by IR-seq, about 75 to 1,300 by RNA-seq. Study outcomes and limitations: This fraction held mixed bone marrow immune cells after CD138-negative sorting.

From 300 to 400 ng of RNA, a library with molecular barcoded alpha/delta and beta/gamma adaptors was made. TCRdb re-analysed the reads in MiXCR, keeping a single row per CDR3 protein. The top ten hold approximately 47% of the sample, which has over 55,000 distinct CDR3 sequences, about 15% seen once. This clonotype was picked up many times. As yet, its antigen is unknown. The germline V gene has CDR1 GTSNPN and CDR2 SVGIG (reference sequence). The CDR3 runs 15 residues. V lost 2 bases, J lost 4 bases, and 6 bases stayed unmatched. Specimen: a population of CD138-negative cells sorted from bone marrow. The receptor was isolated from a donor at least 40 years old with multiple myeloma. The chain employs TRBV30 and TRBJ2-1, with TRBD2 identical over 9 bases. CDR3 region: CAWSWASGIYNEQFF. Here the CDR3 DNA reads TGTGCCTGGAGTTGGGCTAGCGGGATATACAATGAGCAGTTCTTC. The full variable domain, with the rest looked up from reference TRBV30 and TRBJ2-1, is SQTIHQWPATLVQPVGSPLSLECTVEGTSNPNLYWYRQAAGRGLQLLFYSVGIGQISSEVPQNLSASRPQDRQFILSSKKLLLSDSGFYLCAWSWASGIYNEQFFGPGTRLTVL.